What follows is one T cell receptor beta chain and its context. What it binds is not known. The sample originates from a study of graft-versus-host responses after intestinal transplantation. Study-wide findings and caveats: There was an association between peak levels of circulating GvH clones and early post-transplant HvG declines. In recipient marrow, GvH clones were found, and some appeared first in ileum or blood.

The repertoire was sequenced with immunoSEQ multiplex PCR; TCRdb's copy has only in-frame clones and lacks some. The sample holds under 100,000 clones; roughly 91% are singletons and the top ten take about 1%. This sample comprised unstimulated CD8+ T cells sorted from spleen or lymph node cells, obtained before transplant. This sequence was found in a human donor who was the organ donor for an intestinal transplant.

Written as DNA, the CDR3 is TGTGCCAGCATAGACAGGGCTCTCACTGAAGCTTTCTTT. Protein sequence: CASIDRALTEAFF. The V call is TRBV27, the J call TRBJ1-1; the match to TRBD1 covers 7 bases. CDR1 is MNHEY and CDR2 is SMNVEV in the germline V gene (reference sequence). V lost 7 bases to trimming and J lost 4 bases; unmatched junction nucleotides: 6. The CDR3 is 13 residues long.